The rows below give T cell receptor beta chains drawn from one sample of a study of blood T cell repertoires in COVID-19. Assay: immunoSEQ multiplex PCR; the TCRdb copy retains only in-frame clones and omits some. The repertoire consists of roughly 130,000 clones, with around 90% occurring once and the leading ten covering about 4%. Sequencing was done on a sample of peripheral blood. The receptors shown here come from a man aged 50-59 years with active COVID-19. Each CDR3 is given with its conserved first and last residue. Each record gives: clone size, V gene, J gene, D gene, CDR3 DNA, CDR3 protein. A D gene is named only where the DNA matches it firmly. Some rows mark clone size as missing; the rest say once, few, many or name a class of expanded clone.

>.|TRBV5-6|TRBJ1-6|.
TGTGCCAGCAGCTGGGGGCCCAGGGACGATAATTCACCCCTCCACTTT
CASSWGPRDDNSPLHF
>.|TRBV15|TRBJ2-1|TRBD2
TGTGCCACCATGCAGGGACTAGAGATAAATGAGCAGTTCTTC
CATMQGLEINEQFF
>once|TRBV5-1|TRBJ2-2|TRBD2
TGCGCCAGCAGCTTGCCGGGAGGCGACACCGGGGAGCTGTTTTTT
CASSLPGGDTGELFF
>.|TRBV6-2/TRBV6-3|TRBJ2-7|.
TGTGCCAGCAGTAACAACTACGAGCAGTACTTC
CASSNNYEQYF
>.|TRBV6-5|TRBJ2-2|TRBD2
TGTGCCAGCACCAGCGGGGGGTCGGACACCGGGGAGCTGTTTTTT
CASTSGGSDTGELFF
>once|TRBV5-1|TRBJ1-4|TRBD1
TGCGCCAGCAGCTCCGACAGGGGAAAACTGTTTTTT
CASSSDRGKLFF
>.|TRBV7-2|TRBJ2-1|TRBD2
TGTGCCAGCAGCTCGTCGACTAGCGGGGGTACGAGCTCCTACAATGAGCAGTTCTTC
CASSSSTSGGTSSYNEQFF
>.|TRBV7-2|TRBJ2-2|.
TGTGCCAGCAGCCCGTCTGCCGGGGAGCTGTTTTTT
CASSPSAGELFF
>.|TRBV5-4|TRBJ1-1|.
TGTGCCAGCAGCGACCGGGACAATCAGAACACTGAAGCTTTCTTT
CASSDRDNQNTEAFF
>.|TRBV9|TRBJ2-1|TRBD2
TGTGCCAGCAGCGTTACAGCGGGAGGGAGGGAGCAGTTCTTC
CASSVTAGGREQFF
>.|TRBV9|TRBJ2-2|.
TGTGCCAGCAGCCCCCAAGGGGGAGGGTACACCGGGGAGCTGTTTTTT
CASSPQGGGYTGELFF
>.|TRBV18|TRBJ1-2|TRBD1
TGTGCCAGCTCATCAGGACAGGGTGACGGCTACACCTTC
CASSSGQGDGYTF
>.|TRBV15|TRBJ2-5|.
TGTGCCACCAGCACCAACAGGGTGATGCAGACCCAGTACTTC
CATSTNRVMQTQYF
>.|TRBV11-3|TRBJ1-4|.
TGTGCCAGCACCACGAGCTGGTCAACTAATGAAAAACTGTTTTTT
CASTTSWSTNEKLFF
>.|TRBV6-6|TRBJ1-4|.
TGTGCCAGCAGCGTTCGGGGAGGAAAACTGTTTTTT
CASSVRGGKLFF
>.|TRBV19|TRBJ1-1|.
TGTGCCAGTAGTATATGGGCGTCGAACACTGAAGCTTTCTTT
CASSIWASNTEAFF
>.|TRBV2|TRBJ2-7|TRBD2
TGTGCCAGCAGTGAACCTAGCGGGGGGTCCTACGAGCAGTACTTC
CASSEPSGGSYEQYF
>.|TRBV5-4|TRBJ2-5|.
TGTGCCAGCAGCTTGACCCTAGGGGCACAAGAGACCCAGTACTTC
CASSLTLGAQETQYF
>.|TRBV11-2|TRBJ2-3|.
TGTGCCAGCAGCTTAAACGGGAGAGAGAGAGATACGCAGTATTTT
CASSLNGRERDTQYF
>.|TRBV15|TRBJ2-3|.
TGTGCCACCAGCAAACCTCAGGAGGGGAGGACGCAGTATTTT
CATSKPQEGRTQYF
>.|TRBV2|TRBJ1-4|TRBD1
TGTGCCAGCAGTTCTATTTTAAGGGGGCGGGCTAATGAAAAACTGTTTTTT
CASSSILRGRANEKLFF
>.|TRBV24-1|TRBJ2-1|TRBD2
TGTGCCACCAGTGATTCTCTAGCGGGAGGTTTCAATGAGCAGTTCTTC
CATSDSLAGGFNEQFF
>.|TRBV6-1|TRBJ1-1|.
TGTGCCAGCAGTGAAGCCCGCAGGGTGAACACTGAAGCTTTCTTT
CASSEARRVNTEAFF
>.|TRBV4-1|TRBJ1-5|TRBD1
TGCGCCAGCAGCTTGACAGGGTCTTTTGGGAATCAGCCCCAGCATTTT
CASSLTGSFGNQPQHF
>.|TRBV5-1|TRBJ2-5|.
TGCGCCAGCAGCTTGGCAGGGGTAGAAGAGACCCAGTACTTC
CASSLAGVEETQYF
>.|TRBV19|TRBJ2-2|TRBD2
TGTGCCAGTAGTACAGCGGGGCCAAAGATTCTAGAACGCACCGGGGAGCTGTTTTTT
CASSTAGPKILERTGELFF
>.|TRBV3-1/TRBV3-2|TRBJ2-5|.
TGTGCCAGCAGCCAAGGGACCATAGCGGAGACCCAGTACTTC
CASSQGTIAETQYF
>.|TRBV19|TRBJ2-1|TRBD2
TGTGCCAGTAGTAGGGGGGAGGGCTACAATGAGCAGTTCTTC
CASSRGEGYNEQFF
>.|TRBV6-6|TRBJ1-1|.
TGTGCCAGCAGTTACTCAGGAGCCGGGGACACTGAAGCTTTCTTT
CASSYSGAGDTEAFF
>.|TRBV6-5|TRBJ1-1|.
TGTGCCAGCAGTTACTCGGGCCTTGACACTGAAGCTTTCTTT
CASSYSGLDTEAFF
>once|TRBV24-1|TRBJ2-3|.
TGTGCCACCAGCCGAGCGGGCCTTAGCACAGATACGCAGTATTTT
CATSRAGLSTDTQYF